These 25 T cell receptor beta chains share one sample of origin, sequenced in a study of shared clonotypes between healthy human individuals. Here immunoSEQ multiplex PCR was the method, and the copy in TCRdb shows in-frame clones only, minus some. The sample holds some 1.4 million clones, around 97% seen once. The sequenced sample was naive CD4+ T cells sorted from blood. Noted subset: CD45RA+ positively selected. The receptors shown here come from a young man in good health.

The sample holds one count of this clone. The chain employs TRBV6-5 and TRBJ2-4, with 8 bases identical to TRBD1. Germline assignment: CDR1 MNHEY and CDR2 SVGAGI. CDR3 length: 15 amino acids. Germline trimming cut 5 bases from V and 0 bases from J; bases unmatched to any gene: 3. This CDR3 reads CASSRTGLAKNIQYF. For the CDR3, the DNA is TGTGCCAGCAGTAGGACAGGGTTAGCCAAAAACATTCAGTACTTC.

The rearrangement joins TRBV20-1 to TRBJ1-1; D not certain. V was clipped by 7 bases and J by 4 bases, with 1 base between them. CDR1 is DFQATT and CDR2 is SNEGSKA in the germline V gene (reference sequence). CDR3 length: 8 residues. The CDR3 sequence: CSGTEAFF. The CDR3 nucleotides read TGCAGTGGCACTGAAGCTTTCTTT.

The CDR3 reads CASSSPGTEQYF. The CDR3 nucleotides are TGTGCCAGCAGCTCACCCGGGACAGAGCAGTACTTC. The gene calls are TRBV5-4 and TRBJ2-7; the D gene is possibly TRBD1 (6 bases). Germline V gives CDR1 SGHNT, CDR2 YYREEE (reference sequence). The V gene lost 3 bases and the J gene lost 7 bases, with 11 bases spanning the gap. This CDR3 has 12 residues.

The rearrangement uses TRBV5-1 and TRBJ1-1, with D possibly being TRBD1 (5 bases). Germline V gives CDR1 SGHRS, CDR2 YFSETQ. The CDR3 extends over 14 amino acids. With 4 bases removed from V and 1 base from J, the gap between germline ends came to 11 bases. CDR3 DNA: TGCGCCAGCAGCCCGGGACTGCAGAACACTGAAGCTTTCTTT. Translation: CASSPGLQNTEAFF.

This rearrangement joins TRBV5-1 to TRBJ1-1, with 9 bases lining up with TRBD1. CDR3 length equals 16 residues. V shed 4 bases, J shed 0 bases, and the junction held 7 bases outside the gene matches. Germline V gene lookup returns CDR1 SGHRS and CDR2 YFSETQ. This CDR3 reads CASSPGTGSLNTEAFF. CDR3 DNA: TGCGCCAGCAGCCCCGGGACAGGGTCCCTGAACACTGAAGCTTTCTTT.

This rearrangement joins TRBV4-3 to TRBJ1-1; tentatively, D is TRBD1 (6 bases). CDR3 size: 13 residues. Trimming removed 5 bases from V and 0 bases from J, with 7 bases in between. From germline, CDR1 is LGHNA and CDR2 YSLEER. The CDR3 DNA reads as TGCGCCAGCAGCGGACAGTTGAACACTGAAGCTTTCTTT. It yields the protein CASSGQLNTEAFF.

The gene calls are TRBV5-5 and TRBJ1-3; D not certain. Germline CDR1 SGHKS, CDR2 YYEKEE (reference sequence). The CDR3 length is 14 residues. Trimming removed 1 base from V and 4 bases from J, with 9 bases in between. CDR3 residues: CASSLIISGNTIYF. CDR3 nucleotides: TGTGCCAGCAGCTTGATAATTTCCGGAAACACCATATATTTT.

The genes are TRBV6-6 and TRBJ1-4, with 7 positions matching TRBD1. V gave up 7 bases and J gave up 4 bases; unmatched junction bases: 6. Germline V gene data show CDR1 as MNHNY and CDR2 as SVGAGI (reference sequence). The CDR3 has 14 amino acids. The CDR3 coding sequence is TGTGCCAGCACCAGGGACAGAAGTAATGAAAAACTGTTTTTT. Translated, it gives CASTRDRSNEKLFF.

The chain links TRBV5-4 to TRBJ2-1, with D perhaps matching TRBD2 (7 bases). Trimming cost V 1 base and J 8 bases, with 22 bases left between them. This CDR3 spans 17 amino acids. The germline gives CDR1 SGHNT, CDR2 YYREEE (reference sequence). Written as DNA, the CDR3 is TGTGCCAGCAGCTTGAGGCTTCTACGCGGGGGCGGGGATGAGCAGTTCTTC. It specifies CASSLRLLRGGGDEQFF.

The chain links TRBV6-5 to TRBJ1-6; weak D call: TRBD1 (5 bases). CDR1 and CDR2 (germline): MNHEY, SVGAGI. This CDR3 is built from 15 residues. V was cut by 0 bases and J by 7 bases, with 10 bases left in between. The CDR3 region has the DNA TGTGCCAGCAGTTACTCGACGAGGGGCAATTCACCCCTCCACTTT. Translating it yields CASSYSTRGNSPLHF.

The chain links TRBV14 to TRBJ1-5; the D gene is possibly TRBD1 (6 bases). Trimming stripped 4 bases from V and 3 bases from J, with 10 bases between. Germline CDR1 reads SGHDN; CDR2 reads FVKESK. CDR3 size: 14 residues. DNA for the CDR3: TGTGCCAGCAGCCTCAGGGGCGTCAATCAGCCCCAGCATTTT. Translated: CASSLRGVNQPQHF.

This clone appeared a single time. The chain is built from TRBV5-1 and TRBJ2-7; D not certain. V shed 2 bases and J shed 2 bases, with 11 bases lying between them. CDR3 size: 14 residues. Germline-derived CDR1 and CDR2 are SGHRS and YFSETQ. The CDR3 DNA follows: TGCGCCAGCAGCTTATTAACCGCCACCTACGAGCAGTACTTC. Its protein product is CASSLLTATYEQYF. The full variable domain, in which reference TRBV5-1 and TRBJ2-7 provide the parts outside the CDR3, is KAGVTQTPRYLIKTRGQQVTLSCSPISGHRSVSWYQQTPGQGLQFLFEYFSETQRNKGNFPGRFSGRQFSNSRSEMNVSTLELGDSALYLCASSLLTATYEQYFGPGTRLTVT.

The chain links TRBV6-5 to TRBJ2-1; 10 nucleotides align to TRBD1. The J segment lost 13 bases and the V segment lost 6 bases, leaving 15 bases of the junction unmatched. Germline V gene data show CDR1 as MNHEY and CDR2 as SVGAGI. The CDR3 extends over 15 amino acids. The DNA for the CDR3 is TGTGCCAGCAGGCCGACAGGGGGCGCGGTAGGGGGTCAGTTCTTC. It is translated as CASRPTGGAVGGQFF.

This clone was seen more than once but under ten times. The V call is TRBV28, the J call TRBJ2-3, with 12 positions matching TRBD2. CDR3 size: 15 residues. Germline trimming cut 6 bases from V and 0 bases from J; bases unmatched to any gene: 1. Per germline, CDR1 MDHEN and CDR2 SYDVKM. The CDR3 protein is CASRLAGGSTDTQYF. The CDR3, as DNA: TGTGCCAGCAGACTAGCGGGAGGAAGCACAGATACGCAGTATTTT. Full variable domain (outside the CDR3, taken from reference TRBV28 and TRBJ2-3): DVKVTQSSRYLVKRTGEKVFLECVQDMDHENMFWYRQDPGLGLRLIYFSYDVKMKEKGDIPEGYSVSREKKERFSLILESASTNQTSMYLCASRLAGGSTDTQYFGPGTRLTVL.

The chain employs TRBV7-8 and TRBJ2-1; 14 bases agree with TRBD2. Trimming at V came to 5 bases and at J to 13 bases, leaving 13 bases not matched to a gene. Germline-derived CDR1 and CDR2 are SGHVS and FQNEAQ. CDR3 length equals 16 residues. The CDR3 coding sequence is TGTGCCAGCAGCCTAGGGACTAGCGGGAGTATCTACCCTCAGTTCTTC. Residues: CASSLGTSGSIYPQFF.

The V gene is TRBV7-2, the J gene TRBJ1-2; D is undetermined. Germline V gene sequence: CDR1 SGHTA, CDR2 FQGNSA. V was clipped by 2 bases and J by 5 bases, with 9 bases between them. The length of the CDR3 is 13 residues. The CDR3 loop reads CASSLHVLYGYTF. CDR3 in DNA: TGTGCCAGCAGCTTACACGTTTTGTATGGCTACACCTTC.

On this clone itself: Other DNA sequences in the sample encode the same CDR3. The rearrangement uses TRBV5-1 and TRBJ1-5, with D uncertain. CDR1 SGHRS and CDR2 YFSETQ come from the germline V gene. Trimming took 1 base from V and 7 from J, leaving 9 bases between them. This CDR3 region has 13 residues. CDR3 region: CASSLSPGQPQHF. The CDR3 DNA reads TGCGCCAGCAGCTTGTCCCCAGGACAGCCCCAGCATTTT. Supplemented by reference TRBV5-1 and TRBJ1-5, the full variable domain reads KAGVTQTPRYLIKTRGQQVTLSCSPISGHRSVSWYQQTPGQGLQFLFEYFSETQRNKGNFPGRFSGRQFSNSRSEMNVSTLELGDSALYLCASSLSPGQPQHFGDGTRLSIL.

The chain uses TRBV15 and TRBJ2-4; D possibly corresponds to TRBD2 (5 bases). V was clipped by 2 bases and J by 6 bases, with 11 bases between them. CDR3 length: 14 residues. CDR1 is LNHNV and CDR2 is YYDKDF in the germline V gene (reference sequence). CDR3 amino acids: CATSRLGRGNIQYF. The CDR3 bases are TGTGCCACCAGCAGACTAGGACGGGGAAACATTCAGTACTTC. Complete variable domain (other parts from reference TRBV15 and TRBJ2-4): DAMVIQNPRYQVTQFGKPVTLSCSQTLNHNVMYWYQQKSSQAPKLLFHYYDKDFNNEADTPDNFQSRRPNTSFCFLDIRSPGLGDTAMYLCATSRLGRGNIQYFGAGTRLSVL.

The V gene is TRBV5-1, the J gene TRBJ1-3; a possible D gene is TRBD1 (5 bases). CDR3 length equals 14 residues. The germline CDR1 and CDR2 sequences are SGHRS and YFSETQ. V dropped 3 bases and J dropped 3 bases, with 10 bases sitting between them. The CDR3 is CASSWDHSGNTIYF. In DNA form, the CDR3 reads TGCGCCAGCAGCTGGGACCATAGTGGAAACACCATATATTTT.

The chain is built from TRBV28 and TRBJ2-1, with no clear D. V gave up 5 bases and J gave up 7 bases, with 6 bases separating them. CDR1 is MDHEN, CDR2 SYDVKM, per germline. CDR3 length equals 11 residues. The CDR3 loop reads CASSSQNEQFF. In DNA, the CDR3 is TGTGCCAGCAGTAGTCAGAATGAGCAGTTCTTC.

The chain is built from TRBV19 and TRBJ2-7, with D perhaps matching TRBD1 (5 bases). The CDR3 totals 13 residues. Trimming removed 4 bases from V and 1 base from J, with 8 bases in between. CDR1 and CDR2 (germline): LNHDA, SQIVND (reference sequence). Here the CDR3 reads CASSRGHSYEQYF. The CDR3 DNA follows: TGTGCCAGTAGTAGAGGACATTCCTACGAGCAGTACTTC. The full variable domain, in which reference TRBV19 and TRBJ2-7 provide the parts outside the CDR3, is DGGITQSPKYLFRKEGQNVTLSCEQNLNHDAMYWYRQDPGQGLRLIYYSQIVNDFQKGDIAEGYSVSREKKESFPLTVTSAQKNPTAFYLCASSRGHSYEQYFGPGTRLTVT.

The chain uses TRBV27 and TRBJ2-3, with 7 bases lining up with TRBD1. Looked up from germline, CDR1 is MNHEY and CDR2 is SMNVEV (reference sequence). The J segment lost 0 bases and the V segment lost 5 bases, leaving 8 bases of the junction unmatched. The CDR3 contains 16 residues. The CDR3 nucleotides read TGTGCCAGCAGTCAAAGGACAGGAATCAGCACAGATACGCAGTATTTT. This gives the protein CASSQRTGISTDTQYF.

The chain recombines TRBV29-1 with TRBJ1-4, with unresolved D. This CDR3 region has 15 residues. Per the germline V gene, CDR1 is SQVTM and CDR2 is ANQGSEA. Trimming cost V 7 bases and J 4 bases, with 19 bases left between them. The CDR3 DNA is TGCAGCGCCGCGACCGGCAGCAACGTTAATGAAAAACTGTTTTTT. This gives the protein CSAATGSNVNEKLFF.

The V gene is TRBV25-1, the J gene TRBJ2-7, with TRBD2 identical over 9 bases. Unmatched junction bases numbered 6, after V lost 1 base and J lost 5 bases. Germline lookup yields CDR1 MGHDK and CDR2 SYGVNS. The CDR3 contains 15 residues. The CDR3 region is CASSESGGRAHEQYF. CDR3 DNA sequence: TGTGCCAGCAGTGAATCAGGCGGGAGGGCCCACGAGCAGTACTTC.

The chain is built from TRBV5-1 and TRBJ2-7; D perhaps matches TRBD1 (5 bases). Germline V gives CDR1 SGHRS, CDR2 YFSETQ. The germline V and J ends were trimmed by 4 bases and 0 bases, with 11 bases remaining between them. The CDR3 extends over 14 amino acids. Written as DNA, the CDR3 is TGCGCCAGCAGCAACGCAGGGCCCTCCTACGAGCAGTACTTC. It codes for CASSNAGPSYEQYF.